These 29 T cell receptor beta chains originate from one sample sequenced in a study of cytomegalovirus exposure and HLA in healthy donors. PCR was performed using 60 Vbeta and 13 Jbeta primers. The table came from immunoSEQ multiplex PCR; TCRdb's copy has only in-frame clones and leaves some out. The repertoire consists of 150,000 to 200,000 clones, with roughly 80% occurring once and the leading ten covering about 0.7%. Sequenced input: PBMCs. The receptors derive from a boy younger than 18 in good health and CMV-seronegative.

This clone was seen once. The gene calls are TRBV4-1 and TRBJ2-7, with D possibly matching TRBD1 (5 bases). The CDR3 is 13 amino acids. Looked up from germline, CDR1 is MGHRA and CDR2 is YSYEKL. Trimming removed 3 bases from V and 7 bases from J, with 13 bases in between. CDR3 residues: CASSHPGATEQYF. The CDR3 bases are TGCGCCAGCAGCCACCCTGGGGCTACAGAGCAGTACTTC.

The chain has TRBV11-3 and TRBJ2-1; 10 nucleotides align to TRBD1. Germline V gene data show CDR1 as SGHNT and CDR2 as YENEEA. The CDR3 has 15 amino acids. After removal of 3 bases from V and 10 bases from J, the junction contained 9 bases not matched to a gene. CDR3 region: CASSLSGTGVREQFF. CDR3 nucleotide sequence: TGTGCCAGCAGCTTGAGCGGGACAGGGGTCCGGGAGCAGTTCTTC.

This clone has just one count. The chain uses TRBV7-9 and TRBJ1-1; 7 nucleotides agree with TRBD1. Germline V gene data show CDR1 as SEHNR and CDR2 as FQNEAQ (reference sequence). The CDR3 is made up of 15 amino acids. The V gene end was trimmed by 3 bases and the J gene end by 6 bases; junction bases not matched to a gene: 10. In DNA, the CDR3 is TGTGCCAGCAGCTTCCTATCGACAGGGCGGGCTGAAGCTTTCTTT. It codes for CASSFLSTGRAEAFF.

The chain links TRBV10-3 to TRBJ2-2, with D possibly being TRBD1 (6 bases). V lost 2 bases to trimming and J lost 1 base, with 20 bases between them. There are 19 residues in the CDR3. Looked up from germline, CDR1 is ENHRY and CDR2 is SYGVKD. This CDR3 is CAISEPTTGHLVNTGELFF. Here the CDR3 DNA reads TGTGCCATCAGTGAGCCGACTACGGGACACCTCGTGAACACCGGGGAGCTGTTTTTT.

The rearrangement uses TRBV6-1 and TRBJ1-5; D is uncertain. The V end lost 6 bases, the J end lost 0 bases, and 12 bases lay between the germline ends. CDR3 length equals 15 residues. Per germline, CDR1 MNHNS and CDR2 SASEGT. CDR3: CASRKEPNSNQPQHF. CDR3 DNA sequence: TGTGCCAGCAGAAAAGAGCCCAATAGCAATCAGCCCCAGCATTTT.

The chain recombines TRBV14 with TRBJ2-3; D is possibly TRBD2 (6 bases). V lost 1 base, J lost 6 bases, and 11 bases lay in between. Germline CDR1 is SGHDN and CDR2 is FVKESK. The CDR3 consists of 14 residues. The CDR3 spells CASSQVGGGDTQYF. The CDR3 bases are TGTGCCAGCAGCCAAGTCGGTGGGGGGGATACGCAGTATTTT.

This sequence joins TRBV4-1 and TRBJ1-2; TRBD1 matches 7 bases. V gave up 1 base and J gave up 2 bases; unmatched junction bases: 4. From germline, CDR1 is MGHRA and CDR2 YSYEKL. The CDR3 loop spans 15 amino acids. CDR3 amino acids: CASSQVRGPNYGYTF. The CDR3 DNA reads TGCGCCAGCAGCCAAGTGAGGGGGCCCAACTATGGCTACACCTTC.

Note on this clone: One end of the junction does not line up with germline, which may come from a read error. The chain links TRBV7-9 to TRBJ1-1; TRBD1 is a possible D gene (6 bases). The CDR3 runs 12 residues. Germline-derived CDR1 and CDR2 are SEHNR and FQNEAQ (reference sequence). For the CDR3, the DNA is TGTTCCAGCAGCCTTGACAGGACTGAAGCTTTCTTT. This translates into CSSSLDRTEAFF.

The chain is built from TRBV30 and TRBJ2-5, with D perhaps matching TRBD1 (6 bases). This CDR3 is built from 12 residues. V lost 3 bases to trimming and J lost 11 bases, with 16 bases between them. The germline V gene has CDR1 GTSNPN and CDR2 SVGIG (reference sequence). This chain's CDR3 is CAWRTGPRGQYF. The CDR3, as DNA: TGTGCCTGGAGGACAGGTCCCCGAGGGCAGTACTTC.

The CDR3 is CASSEDNSGANVLTF. The CDR3 DNA reads as TGTGCCAGCAGTGAAGACAACTCTGGGGCCAACGTCCTGACTTTC. J is TRBJ2-6 and V is TRBV6-1, with D uncertain. Germline CDR1 and CDR2: MNHNS and SASEGT. This CDR3 has 15 amino acids. V lost 1 base to trimming and J lost 0 bases, with 4 bases between them.

The chain is built from TRBV9 and TRBJ1-2; 9 bases match TRBD1. This CDR3 is 16 amino acids long. V lost 4 bases to trimming and J lost 8 bases; unmatched junction nucleotides: 15. In germline, CDR1 is SGDLS, CDR2 YYNGEE. The CDR3 bases are TGTGCCAGCAGCCCCCGGGACAGGGTAGAATCGAGGGGCTACACCTTC. As protein: CASSPRDRVESRGYTF.

A word on this clone: At one boundary the junction diverges from the germline segment, which might be a read error. DNA for the CDR3: TGTTCCAGCAGCTTTGGGCAGGAGCAGTACTTC. This gives the protein CSSSFGQEQYF. The V gene is TRBV7-9, the J gene TRBJ2-7; D remains ambiguous. The CDR3 covers 11 residues. Germline CDR1 is SEHNR and CDR2 is FQNEAQ (reference sequence).

With regard to this clone: Other DNA variants within this sample encode the same CDR3. V gene TRBV9 combines with J gene TRBJ1-6; the D is unclear. With 4 bases removed from V and 7 bases from J, the gap between germline ends came to 18 bases. This CDR3 region has 16 residues. Germline assignment: CDR1 SGDLS and CDR2 YYNGEE. In DNA, the CDR3 is TGTGCCAGCAGCTCCGGGTCCCATTCCCCAAATTCACCCCTCCACTTT. Its translation: CASSSGSHSPNSPLHF.

The chain employs TRBV11-3 and TRBJ1-2, with 9 bases lining up with TRBD1. CDR1 is SGHNT and CDR2 is YENEEA in the germline V gene. The CDR3 sequence is 17 residues long. Trimming removed 4 bases from V and 3 bases from J; junction bases left unmatched: 12. As DNA, the CDR3 is TGTGCCAGCAGCTCCCGGGACAGGGTATTCACTGACTATGGCTACACCTTC. It specifies CASSSRDRVFTDYGYTF. The complete variable domain, with remaining parts taken from reference TRBV11-3 and TRBJ1-2, reads EAGVVQSPRYKIIEKKQPVAFWCNPISGHNTLYWYLQNLGQGPELLIRYENEEAVDDSQLPKDRFSAERLKGVDSTLKIQPAELGDSAVYLCASSSRDRVFTDYGYTFGSGTRLTVV.

This chain links TRBV5-1 with TRBJ2-7, with TRBD2 matching over 10 bases. With V trimmed by 7 bases and J by 0 bases, 4 bases remained unmatched. This CDR3 is built from 14 residues. Germline lookup yields CDR1 SGHRS and CDR2 YFSETQ. The CDR3 protein is CASGASGGSYEQYF. DNA for the CDR3: TGCGCCAGCGGGGCTAGCGGGGGCTCCTACGAGCAGTACTTC.

This clone occurred once. This sequence joins TRBV7-9 and TRBJ2-4; weak D call: TRBD2 (5 bases). This CDR3 is 15 amino acids long. Germline assignment: CDR1 SEHNR and CDR2 FQNEAQ (reference sequence). The V gene lost 5 bases and the J gene lost 1 base, with 12 bases spanning the gap. This CDR3 is CASSRGRTAKNIQYF. The CDR3 DNA reads as TGTGCCAGCAGCAGAGGGAGAACGGCCAAAAACATTCAGTACTTC.

The chain carries TRBV6-5 and TRBJ2-7; D is perhaps TRBD1 (6 bases). Between the trimmed V and J ends, which lost 5 bases and 1 base, there was a span of 15 bases. The germline CDR1 and CDR2 sequences are MNHEY and SVGAGI. This CDR3 comprises 15 residues. The DNA of the CDR3 is TGTGCCAGCAGTCGTCCGGGACAAAGTTCCTACGAGCAGTACTTC. Translation: CASSRPGQSSYEQYF.

The V call is TRBV7-3, the J call TRBJ1-1; tentative D call: TRBD1 (6 bases). V was clipped by 5 bases and J by 4 bases, with 11 bases between them. This CDR3 is built from 13 residues. Germline V CDR1 and CDR2: SGHTA, FQGTGA. Here the CDR3 DNA reads TGTGCCAGCAGCCCCCGCAGGGGCACTGAAGCTTTCTTT. Translated: CASSPRRGTEAFF.

CDR3 in DNA: TGCGCCAGCAGTATCACAGGGCTCGCCTACAATGAGCAGTTCTTC. Translated: CASSITGLAYNEQFF. The rearrangement uses TRBV5-1 and TRBJ2-1, with D perhaps matching TRBD1 (6 bases). Per the germline V gene, CDR1 is SGHRS and CDR2 is YFSETQ. The CDR3 consists of 15 residues. V gave up 5 bases and J gave up 2 bases, with 14 bases separating them. Full variable domain (missing parts from reference TRBV5-1 and TRBJ2-1): KAGVTQTPRYLIKTRGQQVTLSCSPISGHRSVSWYQQTPGQGLQFLFEYFSETQRNKGNFPGRFSGRQFSNSRSEMNVSTLELGDSALYLCASSITGLAYNEQFFGPGTRLTVL.

This clone was recorded a few times. The rearrangement uses TRBV18 and TRBJ2-7; 8 bases agree with TRBD2. This CDR3 contains 16 residues. Germline V lookup: CDR1 KGHSH, CDR2 LQKENI. V lost 4 bases, J lost 3 bases, and 11 bases stayed unmatched. The DNA of the CDR3 is TGTGCCAGCTCACTACTAGCGGCTCCGGCGGGCTACGAGCAGTACTTC. This translates into CASSLLAAPAGYEQYF.

The V call is TRBV6-1, the J call TRBJ1-1; tentatively, D is TRBD1 (5 bases). This CDR3 is 12 amino acids long. The germline gives CDR1 MNHNS, CDR2 SASEGT. V was pared by 2 bases and J by 5 bases, with 6 bases between. The CDR3 DNA is TGTGCCAGCAGTGAACGGGGGACTGAAGCTTTCTTT. This gives the protein CASSERGTEAFF.

The chain recombines TRBV6-4 with TRBJ2-5, with 7 bases that match TRBD1. Germline trimming cut 6 bases from V and 2 bases from J; bases unmatched to any gene: 6. The CDR3 spans 14 residues. CDR1 and CDR2 from the germline V gene are MRHNA and SNTAGT. The CDR3 coding sequence is TGTGCCAGCAGCCCAGACAGGGAACAAGAGACCCAGTACTTC. It is translated as CASSPDREQETQYF.

The V call is TRBV14, the J call TRBJ2-5, with D tentatively TRBD2 (6 bases). Trimming left V 2 bases short and J 1 base short, with 14 bases between. The CDR3 runs 16 residues. The germline V gene has CDR1 SGHDN and CDR2 FVKESK. CDR3 in DNA: TGTGCCAGCAGCCAAAAGAGGAGGGGACCCCAAGAGACCCAGTACTTC. It codes for CASSQKRRGPQETQYF.

The V gene is TRBV4-3, the J gene TRBJ2-3; D perhaps matches TRBD1 (7 bases). This CDR3 region has 14 residues. V lost 0 bases to trimming and J lost 8 bases, with 12 bases between them. Germline values: CDR1 LGHNA, CDR2 YSLEER. CDR3: CASSQERDRLTQYF. For the CDR3, the DNA is TGCGCCAGCAGCCAAGAGCGGGACAGACTTACGCAGTATTTT.

To note about this clone: Other DNA sequences from this sample encode an identical CDR3 as well. This chain uses TRBV7-2 with TRBJ2-3; D call uncertain. The CDR3 length is 14 residues. CDR1 and CDR2 from the germline V gene are SGHTA and FQGNSA. Trimming stripped 1 base from V and 2 bases from J, with 7 bases between. The CDR3, as DNA: TGTGCCAGCAGCTTAGACAGTTCCACAGATACGCAGTATTTT. It codes for CASSLDSSTDTQYF. Together with reference TRBV7-2 and TRBJ2-3, the CDR3 gives the full variable domain: GAGVSQSPSNKVTEKGKDVELRCDPISGHTALYWYRQSLGQGLEFLIYFQGNSAPDKSGLPSDRFSAERTGGSVSTLTIQRTQQEDSAVYLCASSLDSSTDTQYFGPGTRLTVL.

The chain joins TRBV30 to TRBJ1-2, with unresolved D. Per germline, CDR1 GTSNPN and CDR2 SVGIG (reference sequence). The CDR3 spans 14 residues. Trimming stripped 2 bases from V and 6 bases from J, with 16 bases between. The CDR3 here is CAWSLDNSRNGYTF. The CDR3 DNA follows: TGTGCCTGGAGTCTTGATAACAGCAGAAATGGCTACACCTTC.

V is TRBV25-1 and J is TRBJ2-3, with 7 bases identical to TRBD1. This CDR3 has 17 residues. Trimming took 6 bases from V and 3 from J; bases not matched to a gene: 15. CDR1 MGHDK and CDR2 SYGVNS come from the germline V gene. The CDR3 DNA sequence: TGTGCCAGCAGGACAGACCCCCGGGACAGCTGGACAGATACGCAGTATTTT. It codes for CASRTDPRDSWTDTQYF.

This clone was counted only a few times. The chain recombines TRBV7-3 with TRBJ1-1, with TRBD1 matching 9 bases. There are 17 residues in the CDR3. The V gene end was trimmed by 6 bases and the J gene end by 6 bases; junction bases not matched to a gene: 17. Germline V lookup: CDR1 SGHTA, CDR2 FQGTGA. The CDR3 sequence: CASSLGPPTGGGAEAFF. The CDR3 nucleotides read TGTGCCAGCAGTTTAGGGCCCCCCACAGGGGGCGGCGCTGAAGCTTTCTTT.

J is TRBJ1-1 and V is TRBV9; no clear D. Germline assignment: CDR1 SGDLS and CDR2 YYNGEE. Trimming removed 0 bases at V and 5 bases at J, with 8 bases between. The CDR3 runs 13 residues. This chain's CDR3 is CASSVVTGTEAFF. The CDR3 DNA reads as TGTGCCAGCAGCGTAGTAACGGGAACTGAAGCTTTCTTT.